The subject of this entry is one TCR beta chain. Its specificity is unknown. One end of the junction fails to match germline, which may point to a read error. Constant-region reverse primers amplified full-length variable regions, followed by semi-nested Nested Universal Primer A PCR. TCRdb called the 5' RACE reads again in MiXCR, with one record for every CDR3 protein. The sample has 50,000 to 80,000 distinct CDR3 sequences; under 25% are singletons. Germline V CDR1 and CDR2: DFQATT, SNEGSKA (reference sequence). There are 15 residues in the CDR3. General study results and limits: Tumor memory CD4+ T cell TCR gene usage was found to cluster with blood and lymph node memory CD4+ cells and with lymph node naive CD4+ cells.

Memory CD4+ T cells were sorted as CD4+CD45RO+CD25- cells. This TCR was sampled from a female donor with breast cancer. The V and J genes are TRBV20-1 and TRBJ1-4; D is perhaps TRBD1 (5 bases). The sequencing sample was made of memory CD4+ T cells sorted from a lymph node. The subset: memory CD4+ T cells, CD4+CD45RO+CD25-. CDR3 loop: CSARGTDATNERLFF. The CDR3 DNA reads TGCAGTGCTAGGGGGACGGACGCAACTAATGAAAGACTGTTTTTT.